These 18 T cell receptor beta chains were all obtained from the same sample, sequenced in a study of cytomegalovirus exposure and HLA in healthy donors. Amplification used 60 Vbeta primers and 13 Jbeta primers. Profiling relied on immunoSEQ multiplex PCR, and the TCRdb table lists in-frame clones only, not all of them. The sample holds 150,000 to 200,000 clones, roughly 85% seen once. The sequenced sample consisted of PBMCs. These receptors were obtained from a young man in good health and CMV-seronegative.

V and J are TRBV19 and TRBJ2-7; 7 nucleotides line up with TRBD1. This CDR3 has 13 residues. Germline trimming cut 4 bases from V and 8 bases from J; bases unmatched to any gene: 8. Germline V gives CDR1 LNHDA, CDR2 SQIVND (reference sequence). CDR3 region: CASSTTGTDKQYF. The CDR3 coding sequence is TGTGCCAGTAGTACGACAGGGACAGATAAGCAGTACTTC.

The J gene is TRBJ2-2, the V gene TRBV10-1; D is unresolved. V lost 6 bases and J lost 0, with 8 bases in between. Germline-derived CDR1 and CDR2 are WNHNN and SYGVQD (reference sequence). The CDR3 contains 14 residues. The CDR3 reads CASREQTNTGELFF. In DNA form, the CDR3 reads TGCGCCAGCAGAGAACAGACGAACACCGGGGAGCTGTTTTTT.

In this sample, this clone turned up a few times. This chain links TRBV7-9 with TRBJ2-2; tentative D call: TRBD2 (5 bases). CDR3 length equals 15 residues. The ends were cut back, 4 bases at V and 4 bases at J, with 13 bases in the middle. From germline, CDR1 is SEHNR and CDR2 FQNEAQ (reference sequence). The CDR3 DNA sequence: TGTGCCAGCAGCTCCGGAATGGCGGGCACCGGGGAGCTGTTTTTT. The encoded protein is CASSSGMAGTGELFF. The complete variable domain, with remaining parts taken from reference TRBV7-9 and TRBJ2-2, reads DTGVSQNPRHKITKRGQNVTFRCDPISEHNRLYWYRQTLGQGPEFLTYFQNEAQLEKSRLLSDRFSAERPKGSFSTLEIQRTEQGDSAMYLCASSSGMAGTGELFFGEGSRLTVL.

The rearrangement uses TRBV19 and TRBJ2-3, with TRBD2 identical over 7 bases. After removal of 5 bases from V and 2 bases from J, the junction contained 7 bases not matched to a gene. The CDR3 loop spans 15 amino acids. Germline CDR1 reads LNHDA; CDR2 reads SQIVND (reference sequence). CDR3 region: CASSPRGTNTDTQYF. The CDR3 bases are TGTGCCAGTAGTCCGCGGGGGACCAACACAGATACGCAGTATTTT. The full variable domain, in which reference TRBV19 and TRBJ2-3 provide the parts outside the CDR3, is DGGITQSPKYLFRKEGQNVTLSCEQNLNHDAMYWYRQDPGQGLRLIYYSQIVNDFQKGDIAEGYSVSREKKESFPLTVTSAQKNPTAFYLCASSPRGTNTDTQYFGPGTRLTVL.

Only one count was recorded for this clone. The gene calls are TRBV5-5 and TRBJ2-7; no reliable D call. Trimming stripped 0 bases from V and 3 bases from J, with 10 bases between. CDR1 SGHKS and CDR2 YYEKEE come from the germline V gene (reference sequence). This CDR3 has 14 residues. CDR3 sequence (DNA): TGTGCCAGCAGCTTGGCTCCGGTTAACTACGAGCAGTACTTC. This translates into CASSLAPVNYEQYF.

V gene TRBV4-3 combines with J gene TRBJ1-1; unclear D gene. The CDR3 runs 14 residues. Trimming stripped 0 bases from V and 5 bases from J, with 10 bases between. From germline, CDR1 is LGHNA and CDR2 YSLEER. The CDR3 sequence: CASSQDRAGTEAFF. The CDR3 nucleotides are TGCGCCAGCAGCCAAGATAGGGCGGGGACTGAAGCTTTCTTT.

The rearrangement links TRBV15 to TRBJ1-5, with D tentatively TRBD1 (5 bases). V lost 1 base and J lost 0, with 16 bases in between. CDR1 and CDR2 (germline): LNHNV, YYDKDF (reference sequence). This CDR3 contains 18 residues. CDR3 nucleotides: TGTGCCACCAGCAGAGTAACCGGGGGACGTAATAGCAATCAGCCCCAGCATTTT. Translation: CATSRVTGGRNSNQPQHF.

This rearrangement joins TRBV19 to TRBJ2-7; possible D gene TRBD1, 6 bases. Trimming removed 5 bases at V and 1 base at J, with 15 bases between. The germline V gene has CDR1 LNHDA and CDR2 SQIVND (reference sequence). The CDR3 spans 15 residues. CDR3 coding DNA: TGTGCCAGTAGTCTCAGGACAGCTGGTTCCTACGAGCAGTACTTC. The encoded protein is CASSLRTAGSYEQYF. Full variable domain (outside the CDR3, taken from reference TRBV19 and TRBJ2-7): DGGITQSPKYLFRKEGQNVTLSCEQNLNHDAMYWYRQDPGQGLRLIYYSQIVNDFQKGDIAEGYSVSREKKESFPLTVTSAQKNPTAFYLCASSLRTAGSYEQYFGPGTRLTVT.

This clone has more than one count but fewer than ten. This chain links TRBV27 with TRBJ2-6; 7 bases are shared with TRBD1. From germline, CDR1 is MNHEY and CDR2 SMNVEV (reference sequence). Unmatched junction bases numbered 19, after V lost 5 bases and J lost 0 bases. The length of the CDR3 is 21 residues. CDR3 region: CASSPPGFRQGKNSGANVLTF. The CDR3 coding sequence is TGTGCCAGCAGTCCCCCCGGTTTTAGACAGGGTAAGAACTCTGGGGCCAACGTCCTGACTTTC.

This clone has only a few counts. The chain joins TRBV5-6 to TRBJ2-5; D is perhaps TRBD1 (6 bases). The J call may be mistaken, given a closer DNA end match to TRBJ2-7. Germline V lookup: CDR1 SGHDT, CDR2 YYEEEE. The CDR3 spans 14 residues. The DNA of the CDR3 is TGTGCCAGCAGCCTGGACAGTTTCTCCTACGAGCAGTACTTC. Translation: CASSLDSFSYEQYF.

This chain connects TRBV10-2 to TRBJ2-7, with TRBD2 matching over 14 bases. Germline trimming cut 7 bases from V and 6 bases from J; bases unmatched to any gene: 5. The CDR3 is 14 residues long. CDR1 is WSHSY, CDR2 SAAADI, per germline. DNA for the CDR3: TGCGCCAGCACCGGGACTAGCGGGGGTACCGAGCAGTACTTC. Translation: CASTGTSGGTEQYF.

The gene calls are TRBV7-3 and TRBJ1-1; no clear D gene. V lost 3 bases and J 0 bases, leaving 5 bases between the germline ends. This CDR3 comprises 13 residues. Germline lookup yields CDR1 SGHTA and CDR2 FQGTGA. The CDR3, as DNA: TGTGCCAGCAGCTTCAACATGAACACTGAAGCTTTCTTT. Protein product: CASSFNMNTEAFF.

The chain uses TRBV5-1 and TRBJ2-3, with 11 bases aligning to TRBD2. V shed 0 bases, J shed 5 bases, and the junction held 8 bases outside the gene matches. The V gene's germline CDR1 is SGHRS and CDR2 YFSETQ. The CDR3 runs to 17 residues. In DNA, the CDR3 is TGCGCCAGCAGCTTGGAAGTTAGCGGGGGGGCCTTAGATACGCAGTATTTT. Its protein product is CASSLEVSGGALDTQYF.

V is TRBV28 and J is TRBJ2-7; TRBD2 aligns across 12 bases. CDR1 is MDHEN and CDR2 is SYDVKM in the germline V gene. V trimming: 3 bases; J trimming: 5 bases; junction bases outside the gene matches: 20. This CDR3 contains 20 residues. The CDR3 here is CASSFPVRASGGVVENEQYF. As DNA, the CDR3 is TGTGCCAGCAGTTTCCCCGTCCGGGCTAGCGGGGGGGTAGTAGAGAACGAGCAGTACTTC.

In its sample, this clone was seen a few times. This chain connects TRBV28 to TRBJ2-7; perhaps TRBD2 as D (6 bases). The CDR3 is 14 residues long. Trimming removed 5 bases at V and 2 bases at J, with 13 bases between. Germline V gene lookup returns CDR1 MDHEN and CDR2 SYDVKM. CDR3 sequence (DNA): TGTGCCAGCAGTCTCAACGGGAGTCCCTACGAGCAGTACTTC. Protein: CASSLNGSPYEQYF.

The J gene is TRBJ1-3, the V gene TRBV5-4; D may be TRBD1 (6 bases). Germline loops: CDR1 SGHNT, CDR2 YYREEE (reference sequence). V lost 4 bases and J lost 0, with 8 bases in between. The length of the CDR3 is 14 residues. CDR3 region: CASSPTGSGNTIYF. The CDR3, as DNA: TGTGCCAGCAGCCCGACAGGCTCTGGAAACACCATATATTTT.

The chain has TRBV6-5 and TRBJ2-3; TRBD2 agrees at 7 bases. Germline trimming cut 5 bases from V and 6 bases from J; bases unmatched to any gene: 5. This CDR3 has 13 amino acids. The germline gives CDR1 MNHEY, CDR2 SVGAGI. The CDR3 DNA reads TGTGCCAGCAGTCCCGGGGGGTCCGATACGCAGTATTTT. The encoded protein is CASSPGGSDTQYF.

The chain has TRBV10-2 and TRBJ2-3; D possibly corresponds to TRBD1 (6 bases). Germline assignment: CDR1 WSHSY and CDR2 SAAADI. V lost 8 bases and J 6 bases, leaving 21 bases between the germline ends. CDR3 length: 15 residues. The CDR3 region is CASSIRQAWEDTQYF. CDR3 bases: TGCGCCAGCTCAATCCGACAGGCCTGGGAGGATACGCAGTATTTT.